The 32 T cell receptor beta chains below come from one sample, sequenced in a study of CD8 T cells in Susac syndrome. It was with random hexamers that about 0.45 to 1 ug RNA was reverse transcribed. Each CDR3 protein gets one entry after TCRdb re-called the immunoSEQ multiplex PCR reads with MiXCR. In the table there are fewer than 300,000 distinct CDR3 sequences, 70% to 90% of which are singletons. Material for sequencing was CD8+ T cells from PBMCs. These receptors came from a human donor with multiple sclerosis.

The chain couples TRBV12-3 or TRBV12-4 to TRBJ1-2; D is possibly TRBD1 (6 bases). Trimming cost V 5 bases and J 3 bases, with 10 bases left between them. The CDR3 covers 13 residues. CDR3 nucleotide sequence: TGTGCCAGCAGTCCACAGGGTGACTATGGCTACACCTTC. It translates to CASSPQGDYGYTF.

DNA for the CDR3: TGTGCCAGCAGTTACCAGCCCGGGACCGTCTACGAGCAGTACTTC. As protein: CASSYQPGTVYEQYF. The J gene is TRBJ2-7, the V gene TRBV6-5; D might be TRBD1 or TRBD2, each matching 5 bases. V gave up 2 bases and J gave up 3 bases, with 14 bases separating them. This CDR3 comprises 15 residues. The germline V gene encodes CDR1 MNHEY and CDR2 SVGAGI.

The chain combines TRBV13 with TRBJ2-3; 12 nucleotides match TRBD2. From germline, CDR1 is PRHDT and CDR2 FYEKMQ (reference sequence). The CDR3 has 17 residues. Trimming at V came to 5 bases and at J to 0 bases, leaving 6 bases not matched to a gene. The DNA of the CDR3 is TGTGCCAGCAGCGGTCAAGGACTAGCGGGAAGCACAGATACGCAGTATTTT. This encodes CASSGQGLAGSTDTQYF.

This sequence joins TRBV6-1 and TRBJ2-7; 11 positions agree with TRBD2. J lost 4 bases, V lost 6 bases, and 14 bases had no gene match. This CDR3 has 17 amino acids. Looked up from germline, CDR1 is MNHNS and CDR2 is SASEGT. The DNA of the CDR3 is TGTGCCAGCAGAGGGACTAGCGGAGCCTTCGAGATATACGAGCAGTACTTC. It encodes CASRGTSGAFEIYEQYF.

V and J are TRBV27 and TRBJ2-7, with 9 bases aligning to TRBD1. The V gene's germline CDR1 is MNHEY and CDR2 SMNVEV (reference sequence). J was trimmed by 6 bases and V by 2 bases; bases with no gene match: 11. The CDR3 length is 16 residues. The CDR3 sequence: CASSLPKGQGPTEQYF. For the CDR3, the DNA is TGTGCCAGCAGTTTACCGAAGGGACAGGGCCCAACCGAGCAGTACTTC.

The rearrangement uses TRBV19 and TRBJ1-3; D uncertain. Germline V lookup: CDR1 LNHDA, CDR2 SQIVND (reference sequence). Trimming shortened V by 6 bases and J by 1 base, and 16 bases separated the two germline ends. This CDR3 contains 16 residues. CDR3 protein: CASRVTNDGSGNTIYF. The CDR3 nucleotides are TGTGCCAGTAGAGTGACTAATGACGGATCTGGAAACACCATATATTTT.

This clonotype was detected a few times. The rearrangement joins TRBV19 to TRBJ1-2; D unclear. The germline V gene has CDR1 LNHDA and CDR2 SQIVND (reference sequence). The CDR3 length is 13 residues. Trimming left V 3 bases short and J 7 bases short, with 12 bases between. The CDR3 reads CASSILGIRGYTF. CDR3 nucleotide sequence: TGTGCCAGTAGTATCCTCGGGATTCGTGGCTACACCTTC.

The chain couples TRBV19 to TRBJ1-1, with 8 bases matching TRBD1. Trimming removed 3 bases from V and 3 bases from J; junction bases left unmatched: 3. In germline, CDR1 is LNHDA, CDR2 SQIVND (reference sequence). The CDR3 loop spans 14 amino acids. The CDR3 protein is CASSIGQGYTEAFF. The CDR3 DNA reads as TGTGCCAGTAGTATTGGACAGGGTTACACTGAAGCTTTCTTT.

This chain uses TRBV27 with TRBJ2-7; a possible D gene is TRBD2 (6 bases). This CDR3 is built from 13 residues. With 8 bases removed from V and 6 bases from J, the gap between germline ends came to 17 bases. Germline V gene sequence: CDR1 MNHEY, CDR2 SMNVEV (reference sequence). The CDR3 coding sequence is TGTGCCAGCGGTGACGGGAGCGCTGGCGAGCAGTACTTC. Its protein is CASGDGSAGEQYF.

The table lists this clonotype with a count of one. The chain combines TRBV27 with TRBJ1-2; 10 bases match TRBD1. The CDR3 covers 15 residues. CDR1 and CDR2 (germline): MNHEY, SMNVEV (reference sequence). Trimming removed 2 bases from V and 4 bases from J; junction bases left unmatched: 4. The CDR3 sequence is CASSLGTGVSYGYTF. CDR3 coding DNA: TGTGCCAGCAGTTTAGGGACAGGGGTTTCCTATGGCTACACCTTC.

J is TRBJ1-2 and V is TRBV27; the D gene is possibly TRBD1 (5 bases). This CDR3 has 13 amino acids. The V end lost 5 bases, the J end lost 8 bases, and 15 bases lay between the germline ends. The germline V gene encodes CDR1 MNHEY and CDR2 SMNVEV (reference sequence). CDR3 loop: CASSGWGGEGYTF. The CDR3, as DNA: TGTGCCAGCAGTGGTTGGGGCGGAGAAGGCTACACCTTC.

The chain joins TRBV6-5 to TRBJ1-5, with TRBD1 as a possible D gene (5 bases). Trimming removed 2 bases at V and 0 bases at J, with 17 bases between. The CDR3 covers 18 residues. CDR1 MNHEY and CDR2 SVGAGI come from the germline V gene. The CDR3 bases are TGTGCCAGCAGTTACGGCCCCGCGGGGACTCTTAGCAATCAGCCCCAGCATTTT. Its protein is CASSYGPAGTLSNQPQHF.

The CDR3 sequence: CASRAVGRSNTGELFF. CDR3 nucleotides: TGTGCCAGCCGGGCGGTTGGACGATCGAACACCGGGGAGCTGTTTTTT. The V call is TRBV5-5, the J call TRBJ2-2; D is uncertain. CDR3 length equals 16 residues. Germline V lookup: CDR1 SGHKS, CDR2 YYEKEE (reference sequence). The V gene lost 7 bases and the J gene lost 0 bases, with 16 bases spanning the gap. The whole variable domain, filled in from reference TRBV5-5 and TRBJ2-2, reads DAGVTQSPTHLIKTRGQQVTLRCSPISGHKSVSWYQQVLGQGPQFIFQYYEKEERGRGNFPDRFSARQFPNYSSELNVNALLLGDSALYLCASRAVGRSNTGELFFGEGSRLTVL.

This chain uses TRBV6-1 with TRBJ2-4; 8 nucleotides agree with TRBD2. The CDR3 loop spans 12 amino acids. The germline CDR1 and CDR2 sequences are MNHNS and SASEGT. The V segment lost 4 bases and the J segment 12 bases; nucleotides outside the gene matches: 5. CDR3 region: CASSAGLATQYF. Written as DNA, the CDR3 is TGTGCCAGCAGTGCAGGACTAGCCACTCAGTACTTC.

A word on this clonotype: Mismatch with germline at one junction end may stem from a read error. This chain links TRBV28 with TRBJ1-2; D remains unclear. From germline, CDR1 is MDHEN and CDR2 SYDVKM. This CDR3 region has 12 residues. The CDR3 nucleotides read TGTGCCAGCGACGATTACAGCTATGGCTACATCTTC. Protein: CASDDYSYGYIF.

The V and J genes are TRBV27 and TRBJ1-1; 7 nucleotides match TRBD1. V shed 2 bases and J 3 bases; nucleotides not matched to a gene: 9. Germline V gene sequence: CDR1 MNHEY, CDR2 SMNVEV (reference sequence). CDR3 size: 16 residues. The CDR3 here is CASSLRWTGGDTEAFF. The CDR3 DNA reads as TGTGCCAGCAGTTTACGGTGGACAGGAGGCGACACTGAAGCTTTCTTT.

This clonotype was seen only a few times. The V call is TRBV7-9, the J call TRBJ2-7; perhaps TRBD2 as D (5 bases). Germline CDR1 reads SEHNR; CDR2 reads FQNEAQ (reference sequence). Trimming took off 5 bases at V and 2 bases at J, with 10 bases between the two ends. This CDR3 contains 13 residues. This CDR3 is CASSGEGPYEQYF. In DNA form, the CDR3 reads TGTGCCAGCAGCGGAGAGGGCCCCTACGAGCAGTACTTC.

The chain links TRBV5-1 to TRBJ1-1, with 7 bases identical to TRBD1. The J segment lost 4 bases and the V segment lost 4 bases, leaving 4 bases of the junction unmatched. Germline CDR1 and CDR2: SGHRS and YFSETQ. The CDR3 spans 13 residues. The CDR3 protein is CASSRQGPTEAFF. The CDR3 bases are TGCGCCAGCAGCCGACAGGGTCCCACTGAAGCTTTCTTT.

The CDR3 is CASSLGLAGAPPGETQYF. Written as DNA, the CDR3 is TGCGCCAGCAGCTTGGGCCTAGCGGGAGCCCCCCCCGGGGAGACCCAGTACTTC. The chain employs TRBV5-1 and TRBJ2-5, with 10 nucleotides matching TRBD2. Germline V lookup: CDR1 SGHRS, CDR2 YFSETQ. The CDR3 runs 18 residues. Losses at the gene ends were 0 bases for V and 5 bases for J; bases not matched to a gene: 13.

CDR3 protein: CASSLPGQRLGEQFF. CDR3 sequence (DNA): TGTGCCAGCAGCCTTCCGGGACAACGGTTAGGGGAGCAGTTCTTC. This chain uses TRBV27 with TRBJ2-1; D might be TRBD1 (6 bases). CDR3 size: 15 residues. The V end lost 6 bases, the J end lost 10 bases, and 22 bases lay between the germline ends. Germline CDR1 is MNHEY and CDR2 is SMNVEV (reference sequence).

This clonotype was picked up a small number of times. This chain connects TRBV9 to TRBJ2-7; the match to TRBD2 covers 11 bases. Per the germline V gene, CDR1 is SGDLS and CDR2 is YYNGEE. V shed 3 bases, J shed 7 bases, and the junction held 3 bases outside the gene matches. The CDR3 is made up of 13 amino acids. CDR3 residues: CASSGSSGREQYF. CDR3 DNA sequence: TGTGCCAGCAGCGGATCTAGCGGGAGGGAGCAGTACTTC.

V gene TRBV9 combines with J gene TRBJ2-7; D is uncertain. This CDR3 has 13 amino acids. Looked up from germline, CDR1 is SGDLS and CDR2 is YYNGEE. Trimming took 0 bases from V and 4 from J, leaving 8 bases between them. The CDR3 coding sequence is TGTGCCAGCAGCGTAGGGATAAGTTACGAGCAGTACTTC. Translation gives CASSVGISYEQYF.

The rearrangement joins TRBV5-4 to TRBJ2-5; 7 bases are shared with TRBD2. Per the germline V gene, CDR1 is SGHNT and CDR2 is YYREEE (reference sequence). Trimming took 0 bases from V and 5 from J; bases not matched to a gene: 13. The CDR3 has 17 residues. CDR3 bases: TGTGCCAGCAGCTTGGGTACTAGCGAAGTTGGAATGGAGACCCAGTACTTC. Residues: CASSLGTSEVGMETQYF.

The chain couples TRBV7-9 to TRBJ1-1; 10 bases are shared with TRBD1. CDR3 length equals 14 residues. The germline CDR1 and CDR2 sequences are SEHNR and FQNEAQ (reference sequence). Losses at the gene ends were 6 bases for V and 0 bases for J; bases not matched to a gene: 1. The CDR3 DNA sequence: TGTGCCAGCAGGGGACAGGGGATGAACACTGAAGCTTTCTTT. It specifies CASRGQGMNTEAFF.

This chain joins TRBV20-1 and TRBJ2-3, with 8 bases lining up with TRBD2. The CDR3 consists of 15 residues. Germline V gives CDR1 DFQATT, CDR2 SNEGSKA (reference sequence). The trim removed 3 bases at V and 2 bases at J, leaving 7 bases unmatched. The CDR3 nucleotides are TGCAGTGCTAGCGAGACTAGCGACAACACAGATACGCAGTATTTT. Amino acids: CSASETSDNTDTQYF.

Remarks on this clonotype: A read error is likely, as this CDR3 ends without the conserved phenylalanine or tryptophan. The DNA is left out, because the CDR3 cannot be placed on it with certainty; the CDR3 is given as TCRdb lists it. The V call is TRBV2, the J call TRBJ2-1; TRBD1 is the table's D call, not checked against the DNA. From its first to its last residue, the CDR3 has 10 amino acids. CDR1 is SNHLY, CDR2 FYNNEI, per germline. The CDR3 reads CASSESGAQV.

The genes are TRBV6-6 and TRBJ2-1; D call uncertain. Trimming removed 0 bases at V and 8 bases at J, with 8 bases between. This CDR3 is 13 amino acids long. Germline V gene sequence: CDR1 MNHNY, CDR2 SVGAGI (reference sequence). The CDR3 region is CASSYSPYHEQFF. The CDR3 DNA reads TGTGCCAGCAGTTACTCGCCCTATCATGAGCAGTTCTTC.

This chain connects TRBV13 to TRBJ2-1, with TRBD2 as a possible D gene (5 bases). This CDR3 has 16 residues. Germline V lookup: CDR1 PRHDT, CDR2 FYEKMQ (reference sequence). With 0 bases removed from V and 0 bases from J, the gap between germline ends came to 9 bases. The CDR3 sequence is CASSLGDSYSYNEQFF. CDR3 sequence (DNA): TGTGCCAGCAGCTTAGGGGACTCTTACTCCTACAATGAGCAGTTCTTC. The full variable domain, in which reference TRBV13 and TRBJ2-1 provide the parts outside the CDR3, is AAGVIQSPRHLIKEKRETATLKCYPIPRHDTVYWYQQGPGQDPQFLISFYEKMQSDKGSIPDRFSAQQFSDYHSELNMSSLELGDSALYFCASSLGDSYSYNEQFFGPGTRLTVL.

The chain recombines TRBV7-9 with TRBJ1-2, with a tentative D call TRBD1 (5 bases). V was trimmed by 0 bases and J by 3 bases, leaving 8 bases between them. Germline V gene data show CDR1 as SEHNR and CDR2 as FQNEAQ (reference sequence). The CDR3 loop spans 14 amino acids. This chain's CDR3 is CASSLARDDYGYTF. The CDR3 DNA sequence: TGTGCCAGCAGCTTAGCTAGGGACGACTATGGCTACACCTTC.

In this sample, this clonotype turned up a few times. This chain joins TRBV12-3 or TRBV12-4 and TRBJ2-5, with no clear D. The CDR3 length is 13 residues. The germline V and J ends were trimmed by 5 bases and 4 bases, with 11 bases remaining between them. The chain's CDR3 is CASSLGVGETQYF. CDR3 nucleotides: TGTGCCAGCAGTCTCGGTGTCGGAGAGACCCAGTACTTC.

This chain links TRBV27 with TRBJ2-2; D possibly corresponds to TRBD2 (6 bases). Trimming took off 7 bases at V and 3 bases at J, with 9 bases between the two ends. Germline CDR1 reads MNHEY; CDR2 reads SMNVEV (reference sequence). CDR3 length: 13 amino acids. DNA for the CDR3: TGTGCCAGCAAGGAGGGCCACACCGGGGAGCTGTTTTTT. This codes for CASKEGHTGELFF.

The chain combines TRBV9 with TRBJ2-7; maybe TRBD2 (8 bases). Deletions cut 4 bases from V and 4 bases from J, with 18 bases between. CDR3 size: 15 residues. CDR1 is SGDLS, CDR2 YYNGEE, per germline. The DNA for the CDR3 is TGTGCCAGCAGCCCGGGGGGGACAGTGCGATACGAGCAGTACTTC. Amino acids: CASSPGGTVRYEQYF.